These 9 T cell receptor beta chains were all obtained from the same sample, sequenced in a study of CD8+ T cells in alopecia areata (dated by TCRdb to 2016 to 2018). Library generation was performed with the immunoSEQ multiplex PCR assay. For TCR sequencing, RNA was extracted from every sample and reverse transcribed into cDNA to serve as template. TCRdb mirrors the immuneACCESS table, restricted to in-frame sequences. Some clones are absent from its copies; in checked studies, under half trace to an unresolved V gene, and the reason for the others is unknown. The sample contains around 270,000 clones, roughly 50% of them found a single time. The ten largest make up more than 1.5% of the sample. In the paper's terms, the time point label means: about 25 weeks on oral tofacitinib. The treatment or condition label here, explained by the study, means: oral pan-JAK inhibitor, 5-10 mg twice daily. The sequenced sample was CD4+ T cells sorted from blood, obtained at week 24, from a patient treated with tofacitinib. The receptors were gathered from a human donor with alopecia areata.

CDR3 DNA sequence: TGTGCCAGCAGCTTAGCCGGGACAGGGGATAACATTCAGTACTTC. Translated: CASSLAGTGDNIQYF. The V and J genes are TRBV7-8 and TRBJ2-4, with TRBD1 matching over 10 bases. Germline CDR1 SGHVS, CDR2 FQNEAQ. This CDR3 spans 15 amino acids. After removal of 0 bases from V and 7 bases from J, the junction contained 3 bases not matched to a gene.

In this sample, this clone turned up a few times. The chain carries TRBV29-1 and TRBJ2-3; D not certain. This CDR3 contains 12 residues. Trimming shortened V by 4 bases and J by 1 base, and 6 bases separated the two germline ends. The germline CDR1 and CDR2 sequences are SQVTM and ANQGSEA. CDR3 nucleotide sequence: TGCAGCGTTGGGCGGCGCACAGATACGCAGTATTTT. Its translation is CSVGRRTDTQYF.

The sample holds one count of this clone. This rearrangement joins TRBV29-1 to TRBJ2-3, with 10 positions matching TRBD2. Germline V CDR1 and CDR2: SQVTM, ANQGSEA. This CDR3 comprises 14 residues. V lost 5 bases, J lost 5 bases, and 7 bases stayed unmatched. CDR3 in DNA: TGCAGCGTTCGAGCGGGGGGGCTTGGAGATACGCAGTATTTT. Translation: CSVRAGGLGDTQYF.

This chain uses TRBV27 with TRBJ1-5; TRBD1 might be the D (5 bases). Looked up from germline, CDR1 is MNHEY and CDR2 is SMNVEV (reference sequence). V lost 6 bases, J lost 6 bases, and 18 bases lay in between. This CDR3 has 15 residues. The CDR3 loop is CASRTREGLGQPQHF. The CDR3 region has the DNA TGTGCCAGCAGAACTCGGGAGGGGCTGGGTCAGCCCCAGCATTTT.

In its sample, this clone was seen a few times. This chain links TRBV6-5 with TRBJ1-2; D remains ambiguous. CDR3 length equals 13 residues. The V gene lost 6 bases and the J gene lost 0 bases, with 8 bases spanning the gap. Per the germline V gene, CDR1 is MNHEY and CDR2 is SVGAGI. In DNA, the CDR3 is TGTGCCAGCAGCCCTACAGCTAACTATGGCTACACCTTC. Translated: CASSPTANYGYTF.

This chain joins TRBV6-1 and TRBJ1-1; D is undetermined. Germline V gives CDR1 MNHNS, CDR2 SASEGT. The V and J ends lost 8 bases and 1 base respectively, with 8 bases between them. CDR3 size: 12 residues. CDR3 sequence: CASAAENTEAFF. CDR3 in DNA: TGTGCCAGCGCCGCGGAGAACACTGAAGCTTTCTTT.

The chain has TRBV2 and TRBJ1-1, with D possibly TRBD1 on 5 matching bases. Trimming removed 7 bases from V and 2 bases from J, with 11 bases in between. CDR1 is SNHLY and CDR2 is FYNNEI in the germline V gene. The CDR3 is 13 residues long. The CDR3 region is CASTGGDNTEAFF. The CDR3 nucleotides are TGTGCCAGCACGGGGGGGGATAACACTGAAGCTTTCTTT.

The rearrangement links TRBV19 to TRBJ2-7; weak D call: TRBD1 (6 bases). The CDR3 sequence is 15 residues long. CDR1 LNHDA and CDR2 SQIVND come from the germline V gene (reference sequence). Trimming removed 3 bases from V and 0 bases from J, with 12 bases in between. CDR3 sequence reads: CASSITGRSSYEQYF. The DNA for the CDR3 is TGTGCCAGTAGTATCACAGGGAGAAGCTCCTACGAGCAGTACTTC. Filled out from reference TRBV19 and TRBJ2-7, the complete variable domain reads DGGITQSPKYLFRKEGQNVTLSCEQNLNHDAMYWYRQDPGQGLRLIYYSQIVNDFQKGDIAEGYSVSREKKESFPLTVTSAQKNPTAFYLCASSITGRSSYEQYFGPGTRLTVT.

CDR3 residues: CASSQDIVRARGDIQYF. The CDR3 nucleotides read TGTGCCAGCAGCCAAGATATAGTCCGGGCCCGAGGGGACATTCAGTACTTC. The J gene is TRBJ2-4, the V gene TRBV14, with D perhaps assigned TRBD1 or TRBD2 (5 bases each). The CDR3 covers 17 residues. Trimming stripped 0 bases from V and 8 bases from J, with 20 bases between. Germline CDR1 reads SGHDN; CDR2 reads FVKESK.